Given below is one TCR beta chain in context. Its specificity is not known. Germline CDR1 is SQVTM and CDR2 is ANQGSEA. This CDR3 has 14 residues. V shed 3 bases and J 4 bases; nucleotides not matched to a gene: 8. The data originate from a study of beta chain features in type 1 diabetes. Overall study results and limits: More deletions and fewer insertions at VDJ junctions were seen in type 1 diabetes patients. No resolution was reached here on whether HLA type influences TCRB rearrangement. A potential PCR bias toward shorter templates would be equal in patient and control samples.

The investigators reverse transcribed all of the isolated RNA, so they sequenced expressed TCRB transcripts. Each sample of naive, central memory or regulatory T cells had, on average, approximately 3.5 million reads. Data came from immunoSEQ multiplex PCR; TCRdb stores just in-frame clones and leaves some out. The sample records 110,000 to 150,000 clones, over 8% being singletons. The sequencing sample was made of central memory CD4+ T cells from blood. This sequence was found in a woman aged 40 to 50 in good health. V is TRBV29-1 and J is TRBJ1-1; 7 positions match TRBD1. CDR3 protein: CSVDRPQGGTEAFF. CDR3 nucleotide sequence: TGCAGCGTTGATAGGCCGCAGGGGGGCACTGAAGCTTTCTTT.